These 18 T cell receptor beta chains originate from one sample sequenced in a study of cytomegalovirus exposure and HLA in healthy donors. PCR employed 60 Vbeta and 13 Jbeta primers. Sequencing was performed with immunoSEQ multiplex PCR; in TCRdb, only in-frame clones are kept and a portion is missing. The sample holds 150,000 to 200,000 clones, 82% seen once. Specimen: PBMCs. These receptors originate from a girl between 5 and 17 years old in good health and CMV-seropositive.

The genes are TRBV15 and TRBJ2-1; D is undetermined. The germline V gene has CDR1 LNHNV and CDR2 YYDKDF (reference sequence). Trimming took off 0 bases at V and 7 bases at J, with 7 bases between the two ends. This CDR3 is 13 amino acids long. CDR3 nucleotides: TGTGCCACCAGCAGAGACTCCGTGAATGAGCAGTTCTTC. It specifies CATSRDSVNEQFF.

The chain carries TRBV20-1 and TRBJ2-1; maybe TRBD1 (6 bases). The CDR3 runs to 11 residues. The V end was cut by 6 bases, the J end by 5 bases, with 8 bases between. Germline CDR1 reads DFQATT; CDR2 reads SNEGSKA (reference sequence). The CDR3 region is CSARQDNEQFF. CDR3 bases: TGCAGTGCAAGACAGGACAATGAGCAGTTCTTC.

The rearrangement uses TRBV27 and TRBJ2-7, with 10 bases lining up with TRBD1. With V trimmed by 8 bases and J by 4 bases, 8 bases remained unmatched. CDR3 length equals 14 residues. Germline CDR1 MNHEY, CDR2 SMNVEV (reference sequence). The chain's CDR3 is CASGTGTGDYEQYF. The CDR3, as DNA: TGTGCCAGCGGAACCGGGACAGGGGATTACGAGCAGTACTTC.

V usage is TRBV6-5 and J usage is TRBJ2-3, with 8 bases matching TRBD2. In germline, CDR1 is MNHEY, CDR2 SVGAGI. The CDR3 has 15 residues. V shed 6 bases, J shed 4 bases, and the junction held 9 bases outside the gene matches. CDR3 region: CASSWTSPISDTQYF. CDR3 coding DNA: TGTGCCAGCAGCTGGACTAGCCCAATTTCAGATACGCAGTATTTT.

CDR3 DNA sequence: TGTGCCCCCACGAGGTTTGAACAGGATAATGAAAAACTGTTTTTT. The encoded protein is CAPTRFEQDNEKLFF. The chain joins TRBV10-3 to TRBJ1-4; tentative D call: TRBD1 (5 bases). Between the trimmed V and J ends, which lost 11 bases and 4 bases, there was a span of 20 bases. Germline V gene lookup returns CDR1 ENHRY and CDR2 SYGVKD. This CDR3 has 15 residues.

This rearrangement joins TRBV15 to TRBJ2-7, with 8 bases matching TRBD1. Losses at the gene ends were 3 bases for V and 1 base for J; bases not matched to a gene: 8. Germline V gene sequence: CDR1 LNHNV, CDR2 YYDKDF (reference sequence). This CDR3 region has 16 residues. CDR3 in DNA: TGTGCCACCAGCAGTCCAGGGGGCGAGGAGTCCTACGAGCAGTACTTC. Translation: CATSSPGGEESYEQYF.

The chain links TRBV4-1 to TRBJ2-7, with D perhaps matching TRBD1 (6 bases). The V end lost 2 bases, the J end lost 0 bases, and 11 bases lay between the germline ends. The CDR3 totals 15 residues. The V gene's germline CDR1 is MGHRA and CDR2 YSYEKL. CDR3 residues: CASSQIDRSSYEQYF. CDR3 sequence (DNA): TGCGCCAGCAGCCAAATCGACAGGTCCTCCTACGAGCAGTACTTC.

The rearrangement uses TRBV2 and TRBJ2-1, with a possible D match to TRBD1 (6 bases). The CDR3 has 14 residues. Germline V CDR1 and CDR2: SNHLY, FYNNEI. Deletions cut 4 bases from V and 3 bases from J, with 10 bases between. This CDR3 reads CASSGGQVYNEQFF. DNA of the CDR3: TGTGCCAGCAGTGGGGGACAAGTCTACAATGAGCAGTTCTTC.

The rearrangement links TRBV9 to TRBJ2-7, with TRBD2 identical over 10 bases. The CDR3 covers 15 residues. CDR1 and CDR2 from the germline V gene are SGDLS and YYNGEE. The ends lost 4 bases at V and 5 bases at J; junction bases unmatched: 9. DNA for the CDR3: TGTGCCAGCAGCCTCTCCGGGACTAGCGCCGACGAGCAGTACTTC. Translating gives CASSLSGTSADEQYF.

This sequence joins TRBV20-1 and TRBJ1-1; 10 bases agree with TRBD1. CDR1 is DFQATT, CDR2 SNEGSKA, per germline (reference sequence). The CDR3 consists of 11 residues. V trimming: 6 bases; J trimming: 10 bases; junction bases outside the gene matches: 5. CDR3 protein: CSARQGAIAFF. CDR3 DNA: TGCAGTGCCCGACAGGGGGCTATAGCTTTCTTT.

This clone has more than one count but fewer than ten. The chain couples TRBV6-5 to TRBJ1-5; tentative D call: TRBD1 (5 bases). Trimming left V 5 bases short and J 1 base short, with 9 bases between. CDR3 length: 14 amino acids. The V gene's germline CDR1 is MNHEY and CDR2 SVGAGI. The CDR3 DNA is TGTGCCAGCAGTAACCGACAGAGCAATCAGCCCCAGCATTTT. This codes for CASSNRQSNQPQHF.

DNA of the CDR3: TGTGCCAGCAGCTCCTACAGGAAAGAGACCCAGTACTTC. Translation gives CASSSYRKETQYF. The gene calls are TRBV5-4 and TRBJ2-5; weak D call: TRBD1 (5 bases). The CDR3 consists of 13 residues. CDR1 and CDR2 from the germline V gene are SGHNT and YYREEE (reference sequence). With 3 bases removed from V and 3 bases from J, the gap between germline ends came to 9 bases.

This chain uses TRBV7-2 with TRBJ2-1; 14 bases agree with TRBD2. The CDR3 spans 14 residues. Unmatched junction bases numbered 6, after V lost 5 bases and J lost 12 bases. Germline assignment: CDR1 SGHTA and CDR2 FQGNSA. Here the CDR3 DNA reads TGTGCCAGCAGCCCGGGACTAGCGGGAGCAGGGCAGTTCTTC. It codes for CASSPGLAGAGQFF.

The V gene is TRBV30, the J gene TRBJ1-4; no clear D gene. Germline V gene data show CDR1 as GTSNPN and CDR2 as SVGIG (reference sequence). Deletions cut 1 base from V and 8 bases from J, with 14 bases between. The CDR3 runs to 14 residues. CDR3 in amino acids: CAWSAVAVGEKLFF. CDR3 coding DNA: TGTGCCTGGAGTGCGGTAGCGGTAGGCGAAAAACTGTTTTTT.

On this clone: Additional DNA sequences in this sample encode the identical CDR3. The chain is built from TRBV30 and TRBJ2-3; a possible D gene is TRBD2 (5 bases). This CDR3 spans 12 amino acids. Germline values: CDR1 GTSNPN, CDR2 SVGIG (reference sequence). V lost 2 bases, J lost 4 bases, and 7 bases lay in between. The CDR3 bases are TGTGCCTGGAGTCGGGGAGCAGATACGCAGTATTTT. Encoded protein: CAWSRGADTQYF.

The chain recombines TRBV13 with TRBJ2-1; D may be TRBD2 (6 bases). The germline V gene encodes CDR1 PRHDT and CDR2 FYEKMQ (reference sequence). This CDR3 region has 15 residues. V lost 1 base to trimming and J lost 4 bases, with 11 bases between them. The CDR3 DNA sequence: TGTGCCAGCAGCTTAGACGGCGGGACGTACAATGAGCAGTTCTTC. It is translated as CASSLDGGTYNEQFF.

V and J are TRBV7-8 and TRBJ2-7; TRBD2 aligns across 7 bases. Looked up from germline, CDR1 is SGHVS and CDR2 is FQNEAQ. Losses at the gene ends were 8 bases for V and 5 bases for J; bases not matched to a gene: 6. The CDR3 covers 12 residues. The CDR3 DNA is TGTGCCAGCCTCCTGGGGGGGAACGAGCAGTACTTC. Amino acid sequence: CASLLGGNEQYF. The full variable domain, with the rest looked up from reference TRBV7-8 and TRBJ2-7, is GAGVSQSPRYKVAKRGQDVALRCDPISGHVSLFWYQQALGQGPEFLTYFQNEAQLDKSGLPSDRFFAERPEGSVSTLKIQRTQQEDSAVYLCASLLGGNEQYFGPGTRLTVT.

The chain combines TRBV2 with TRBJ2-7; 10 bases map to TRBD2. CDR1 and CDR2 from the germline V gene are SNHLY and FYNNEI. V lost 3 bases, J lost 0 bases, and 11 bases stayed unmatched. This CDR3 has 18 amino acids. This CDR3 reads CASSEPFLGTSVSYEQYF. The CDR3 DNA follows: TGTGCCAGCAGTGAGCCCTTTTTAGGGACTAGCGTCTCCTACGAGCAGTACTTC.